Here is one TCR beta chain with its context. The data originate from a study of shared T cell receptors in the human thymus. This table comes from immunoSEQ multiplex PCR, and its TCRdb copy is limited to in-frame clones, with some not included. This sample carries hundreds of thousands of clones, about 84% of them seen once, and the ten largest clones take 0.01% to 0.015%. Germline CDR1 reads SGHVS; CDR2 reads FQNEAQ. The CDR3 consists of 18 residues. V lost 0 bases and J lost 3; bases outside the gene matches: 11. This sample was shared with a second study, whose subject was human thymus T cells. Per that study: Corrective cardiac surgery supplied the resected thymus tissue. Thymic and blood repertoires showed apparently biased V and J gene usage. Reports from related research described highly overlapping thymic repertoires among unrelated individuals.

The chain carries TRBV7-8 and TRBJ1-5, with 7 nucleotides matching TRBD1. The source is a boy less than two years old with a congenital heart defect. Sample: thymocytes. The CDR3 bases are TGTGCCAGCAGCTTAGCGTGTTGGGACAGCAGATCCAATCAGCCCCAGCATTTT. This codes for CASSLACWDSRSNQPQHF.